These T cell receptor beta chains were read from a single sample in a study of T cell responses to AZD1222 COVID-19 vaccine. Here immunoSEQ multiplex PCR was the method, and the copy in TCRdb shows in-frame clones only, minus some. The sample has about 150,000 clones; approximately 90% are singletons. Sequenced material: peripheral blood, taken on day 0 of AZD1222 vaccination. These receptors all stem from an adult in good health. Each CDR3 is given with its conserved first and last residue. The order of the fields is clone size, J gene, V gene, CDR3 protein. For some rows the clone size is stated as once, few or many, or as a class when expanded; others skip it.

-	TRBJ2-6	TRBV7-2	CASSLTDFSGANVLTF
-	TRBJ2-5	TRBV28	CASSFGGGAKTQYF
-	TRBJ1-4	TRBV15	CATSRPGTGGGWGEKLFF
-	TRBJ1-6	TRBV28	CASQGASSYNSPLHF
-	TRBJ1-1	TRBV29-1	CSATTNTEAFF
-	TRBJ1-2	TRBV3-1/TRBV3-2	CASSQVNTVGSANYGYTF
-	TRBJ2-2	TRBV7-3	CASSSSGATGELFF
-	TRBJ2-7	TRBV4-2	CASSQDLGTGISYEQYF
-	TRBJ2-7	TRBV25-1	CASISSGRAACLKQYF
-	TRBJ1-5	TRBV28	CASSLGAPNQPQHF
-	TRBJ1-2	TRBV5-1	CASSPQGSRSGYTF
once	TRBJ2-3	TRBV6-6	CASSYVGTEADTQYF
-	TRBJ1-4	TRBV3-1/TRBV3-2	CASSLTATNEKLFF
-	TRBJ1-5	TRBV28	CASTLVVGQPQHF
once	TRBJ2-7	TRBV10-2	CASSTGQPYEQYF
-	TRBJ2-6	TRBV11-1	CASEVSGANVLTF
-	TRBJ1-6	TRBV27	CASSLLGQKYNSPLHF
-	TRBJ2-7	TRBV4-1	CASSQDRGGTSGGDRNSYEQYF
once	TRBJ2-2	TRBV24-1	CATSEGALGTGELFF
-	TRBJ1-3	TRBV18	CASSPSRDSRNTIYF
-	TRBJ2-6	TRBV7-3	CASSLSGGSGANVLTF
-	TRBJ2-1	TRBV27	CASSLASGRTLSYNEQFF
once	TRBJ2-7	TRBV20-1	CSASLGYTYEQYF
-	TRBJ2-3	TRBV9	CASSAYSGRAGTDTQYF
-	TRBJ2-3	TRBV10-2	CASSGHTDTQYF
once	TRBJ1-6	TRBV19	CASPRQGAANSPLHF
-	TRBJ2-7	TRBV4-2	CASSQDWGTISYEQYF
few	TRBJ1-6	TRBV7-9	CASSHGQGFYNSPLHF
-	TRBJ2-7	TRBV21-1	CASSKEWNRRNSYEQYF
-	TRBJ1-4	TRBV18	CASSRTGAGEKLFF
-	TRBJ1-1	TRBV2	CASLRLGKDTEAFF
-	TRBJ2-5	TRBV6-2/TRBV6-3	CASSNGQPATQYF
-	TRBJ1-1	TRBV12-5	CASGGTGTEAFF
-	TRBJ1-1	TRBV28	CASSLALNTEAFF
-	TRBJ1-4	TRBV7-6	CASSLGQGYDGLFF
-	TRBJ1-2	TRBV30	CAWSPGQGAYGYTF
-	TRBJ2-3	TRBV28	CASSGDRGLAGFTSTDTQYF
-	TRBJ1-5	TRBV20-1	CSAAGEQPQHF
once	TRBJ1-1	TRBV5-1	CASSLRGQGDEAFF
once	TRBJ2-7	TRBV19	CASSIEGTSGNREQYF
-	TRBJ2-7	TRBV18	CASSLGQGDTYEQYF
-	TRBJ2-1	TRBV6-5	CASRATSGTDNEQFF
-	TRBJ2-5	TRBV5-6	CASTLGGDTRQETQYF
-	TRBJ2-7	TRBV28	CASNPRGKSSYEQYF
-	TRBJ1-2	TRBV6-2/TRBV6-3	CASSYGGYGYTF
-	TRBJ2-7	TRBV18	CASSADSYSYEQYF
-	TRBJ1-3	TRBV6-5	CATQGQTSGNTIYF
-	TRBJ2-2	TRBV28	CASSPGASGTGELFF
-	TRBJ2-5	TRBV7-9	CASSLEVGRGGTQYF
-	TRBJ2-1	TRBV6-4	CASSDGVVTNEQFF
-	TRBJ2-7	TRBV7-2	CASSLQGVAYEQYF